Listed below are T cell receptor beta chains from one sample, sequenced in a study of T cell responses to AZD1222 COVID-19 vaccine. The repertoire was sequenced with immunoSEQ multiplex PCR; TCRdb's copy has only in-frame clones and lacks some. The top ten hold less than 0.55% of the sample, which has about 180,000 clones, almost 90% seen once. The material sequenced was peripheral blood, taken on day 0 of AZD1222 vaccination. Source of these receptors: an adult in good health. Both conserved end residues are part of each CDR3. The D gene is left open where the match is weak. Rows give clone size only sometimes, using once, few, many, or a class for an expanded clone.

D: .; size: .; J: TRBJ1-2; V: TRBV28; CDR3: CASSLLTPGGRDGYTF; DNA: TGTGCCAGCAGTTTACTTACCCCCGGGGGGCGCGATGGCTACACCTTC
D: .; size: .; J: TRBJ1-5; V: TRBV28; CDR3: CASTGSNQPQHF; DNA: TGTGCCAGCACGGGTAGCAATCAGCCCCAGCATTTT
D: .; size: .; J: TRBJ1-5; V: TRBV10-2; CDR3: CASSVGLKMGQPQHF; DNA: TGCGCCAGCAGTGTGGGTCTTAAGATGGGGCAGCCCCAGCATTTT
D: .; size: .; J: TRBJ2-3; V: TRBV5-1; CDR3: CASSLVPTGTNTDTQYF; DNA: TGCGCCAGCAGCTTGGTACCCACAGGGACTAACACAGATACGCAGTATTTT
D: TRBD1; size: .; J: TRBJ2-4; V: TRBV6-2/TRBV6-3; CDR3: CASSSVTGGVAKNIQYF; DNA: TGTGCCAGCAGTTCCGTTACAGGGGGCGTCGCCAAAAACATTCAGTACTTC
D: TRBD1; size: few; J: TRBJ1-1; V: TRBV7-8; CDR3: CASSFDRAEAFF; DNA: TGTGCCAGCAGCTTCGACAGGGCTGAAGCTTTCTTT
D: TRBD1; size: .; J: TRBJ2-2; V: TRBV13; CDR3: CASSLEVRGTGELFF; DNA: TGTGCCAGCAGCTTAGAGGTCAGGGGGACCGGGGAGCTGTTTTTT
D: .; size: .; J: TRBJ1-2; V: TRBV19; CDR3: CASTVSGGTNYGYTF; DNA: TGTGCCAGTACTGTTTCGGGGGGAACGAACTATGGCTACACCTTC
D: .; size: .; J: TRBJ2-2; V: TRBV29-1; CDR3: CSVGQYANTGELFF; DNA: TGCAGCGTCGGACAGTACGCGAACACCGGGGAGCTGTTTTTT
D: .; size: few; J: TRBJ1-2; V: TRBV18; CDR3: CASSQQGSYGYTF; DNA: TGTGCCAGCTCACAACAGGGATCCTATGGCTACACCTTC
D: TRBD1; size: .; J: TRBJ1-1; V: TRBV5-6; CDR3: CASSLDREYTEAFF; DNA: TGTGCCAGCAGTTTGGACAGGGAGTACACTGAAGCTTTCTTT
D: .; size: .; J: TRBJ2-1; V: TRBV6-2/TRBV6-3; CDR3: CASSYSSAYNEQFF; DNA: TGTGCCAGCAGTTACTCTAGCGCCTACAATGAGCAGTTCTTC
D: TRBD2; size: .; J: TRBJ2-1; V: TRBV6-4; CDR3: CASSDSPSGGGEQFF; DNA: TGTGCCAGCAGTGACTCGCCTAGCGGGGGTGGTGAGCAGTTCTTC
D: .; size: .; J: TRBJ2-7; V: TRBV7-9; CDR3: CASSLVVGKAYEQYF; DNA: TGTGCCAGCAGCTTAGTTGTCGGCAAGGCCTACGAGCAGTACTTC
D: .; size: .; J: TRBJ2-2; V: TRBV6-5; CDR3: CASRIRGGELFF; DNA: TGTGCCAGCAGGATCAGGGGCGGGGAGCTGTTTTTT
D: TRBD1; size: .; J: TRBJ1-4; V: TRBV5-4; CDR3: CASSLANRGGGKLFF; DNA: TGTGCCAGCAGCTTGGCGAACAGGGGGGGAGGAAAACTGTTTTTT
D: .; size: .; J: TRBJ2-2; V: TRBV4-2; CDR3: CASEVAENTGELFF; DNA: TGTGCCAGCGAGGTAGCGGAGAACACCGGGGAGCTGTTTTTT
D: .; size: .; J: TRBJ2-7; V: TRBV28; CDR3: CASSPGTTYEQYF; DNA: TGTGCCAGCAGCCCCGGGACAACCTACGAGCAGTACTTC
D: .; size: .; J: TRBJ2-5; V: TRBV27; CDR3: CASSPLGDRPQETQYF; DNA: TGTGCCAGCAGTCCCTTGGGGGATCGCCCACAAGAGACCCAGTACTTC
D: TRBD1; size: .; J: TRBJ1-5; V: TRBV19; CDR3: CASSLGQGKNQPQHF; DNA: TGTGCCAGTAGTCTGGGACAGGGGAAAAATCAGCCCCAGCATTTT
D: .; size: .; J: TRBJ2-2; V: TRBV11-3; CDR3: CASSLEPQGSGELFF; DNA: TGTGCCAGCAGCTTAGAGCCCCAGGGCTCCGGGGAGCTGTTTTTT
D: TRBD1; size: .; J: TRBJ1-1; V: TRBV9; CDR3: CASSARQGTDEAFF; DNA: TGTGCCAGCAGCGCAAGACAGGGGACAGATGAAGCTTTCTTT
D: .; size: .; J: TRBJ1-5; V: TRBV24-1; CDR3: CATSGNRVNQPQHF; DNA: TGTGCCACCAGTGGTAACAGGGTGAATCAGCCCCAGCATTTT
D: .; size: few; J: TRBJ2-7; V: TRBV28; CDR3: CASSSTGPRSYEQYF; DNA: TGTGCCAGCAGTTCTACAGGGCCTCGTTCCTACGAGCAGTACTTC
D: .; size: once; J: TRBJ2-7; V: TRBV5-8; CDR3: CASSRADYPYEQYF; DNA: TGTGCCAGCAGCCGGGCGGACTACCCCTACGAGCAGTACTTC
D: .; size: once; J: TRBJ2-3; V: TRBV7-7; CDR3: CASSTDRADTQYF; DNA: TGTGCTAGCAGCACCGACAGAGCAGATACGCAGTATTTT
D: TRBD1; size: .; J: TRBJ1-1; V: TRBV7-6; CDR3: CASSSRTGANTEAFF; DNA: TGTGCCAGCAGCTCAAGGACAGGGGCGAACACTGAAGCTTTCTTT
D: .; size: .; J: TRBJ2-6; V: TRBV5-6; CDR3: CASSWVGASSGANVLTF; DNA: TGTGCCAGCAGCTGGGTGGGGGCAAGCTCTGGGGCCAACGTCCTGACTTTC
D: .; size: .; J: TRBJ1-2; V: TRBV5-6; CDR3: CASSGDRDDYGYTF; DNA: TGTGCCAGCAGCGGGGACCGGGACGACTATGGCTACACCTTC
D: TRBD1; size: .; J: TRBJ2-5; V: TRBV3-1/TRBV3-2; CDR3: CASSHRGTDQETQYF; DNA: TGTGCCAGCAGCCATCGTGGGACAGACCAAGAGACCCAGTACTTC
D: .; size: .; J: TRBJ2-5; V: TRBV9; CDR3: CASSVVGGYQETQYF; DNA: TGTGCCAGCAGCGTAGTAGGGGGGTACCAAGAGACCCAGTACTTC
D: TRBD1; size: .; J: TRBJ2-1; V: TRBV28; CDR3: CASSIHGDRAYNEQFF; DNA: TGTGCCAGCAGTATACATGGTGACAGGGCCTACAATGAGCAGTTCTTC